The 24 T cell receptor beta chains listed next were all sequenced from one sample in a study of naive and memory T cell subsets (dated by TCRdb to the late 2010s). The protocol used for the library was UMI-ligation and nested PCR. Sequenced on an Illumina MiSeq. The beta constant-region primer consisted of an equimolar mixture of two oligonucleotides that together covered TRBC1 and TRBC2. The ligated cDNA went through four rounds of PCR with nested alpha and beta constant-region primers together with the SP2 primer. In-frame beta chains were kept once TCRdb had trimmed the public reads at Q25 with fastp and called clones with MiXCR. A single entry per CDR3 protein holds the most common genes and DNA from its merged rows. Recorded for this sample are some 30,000 distinct CDR3 sequences; under 20% of them occurred a single time. The ten largest account for 3.4% of the sample. Sequences were obtained from effector memory CD4+ T cells from blood. Interpreted using the paper, the cell subset or site label stands for: effector memory, CD45RA- CD27-. The receptors originated from a human donor in good health.

This clonotype has only a few counts. The chain couples TRBV11-3 to TRBJ2-3; 11 positions match TRBD2. The germline gives CDR1 SGHNT, CDR2 YENEEA. The CDR3 has 15 amino acids. V was clipped by 6 bases and J by 4 bases; unmatched bases: 6. The CDR3 region has the DNA TGTGCCAGCAGTAAACTAGCGGGAGCGGCAGATACGCAGTATTTT. It translates to CASSKLAGAADTQYF.

V gene TRBV12-3 or TRBV12-4 combines with J gene TRBJ1-1, with D tentatively TRBD1 (5 bases). The CDR3 has 13 residues. V gave up 3 bases and J gave up 1 base, with 6 bases separating them. CDR3: CASSFGQNTEAFF. The CDR3 bases are TGTGCCAGCAGTTTCGGACAGAACACTGAAGCTTTCTTT.

The rearrangement joins TRBV11-2 to TRBJ2-5; no firm D call. Deletions cut 4 bases from V and 0 bases from J, with 3 bases between. The germline V gene encodes CDR1 SGHAT and CDR2 FQNNGV. The CDR3 loop spans 12 amino acids. CDR3 loop: CASSSYQETQYF. The CDR3, as DNA: TGTGCCAGCAGCTCCTACCAAGAGACCCAGTACTTC.

This clonotype came up a few times. This rearrangement joins TRBV14 to TRBJ2-3; TRBD2 aligns across 8 bases. Trimming removed 1 base from V and 5 bases from J; junction bases left unmatched: 5. CDR1 SGHDN and CDR2 FVKESK come from the germline V gene. This CDR3 comprises 15 residues. The CDR3 loop reads CASSQGGLAKDTQYF. For the CDR3, the DNA is TGTGCCAGCAGCCAAGGAGGACTAGCAAAAGATACGCAGTATTTT. Filled out from reference TRBV14 and TRBJ2-3, the complete variable domain reads EAGVTQFPSHSVIEKGQTVTLRCDPISGHDNLYWYRRVMGKEIKFLLHFVKESKQDESGMPNNRFLAERTGGTYSTLKVQPAELEDSGVYFCASSQGGLAKDTQYFGPGTRLTVL.

This clonotype was picked up a small number of times. This chain joins TRBV18 and TRBJ1-1; D remains ambiguous. Trimming took off 3 bases at V and 0 bases at J, with 17 bases between the two ends. CDR3 length equals 17 residues. Germline V gene data show CDR1 as KGHSH and CDR2 as LQKENI. In DNA form, the CDR3 reads TGTGCCAGCTCACCCAGATCAAGCAACACTCTGAACACTGAAGCTTTCTTT. Encoded protein: CASSPRSSNTLNTEAFF.

This clonotype occurred a few times. The chain employs TRBV5-1 and TRBJ2-7; TRBD1 aligns across 7 bases. Germline V lookup: CDR1 SGHRS, CDR2 YFSETQ. The CDR3 consists of 13 residues. Trimming removed 4 bases from V and 2 bases from J; junction bases left unmatched: 3. DNA of the CDR3: TGCGCCAGCAGCCCACAGGGGACCTACGAGCAGTACTTC. It yields the protein CASSPQGTYEQYF.

This clonotype was detected many times. The CDR3 nucleotides are TGTGCCAGCAGCCAAAGACTAGCGGGAGTGGAATCGGTGTTCGGTGAGCAGTTCTTC. Its translation: CASSQRLAGVESVFGEQFF. V usage is TRBV12-3 or TRBV12-4 and J usage is TRBJ2-1, with TRBD2 matching 12 bases. Trimming cost V 6 bases and J 9 bases; bases outside gene matches: 21. The CDR3 length is 19 residues.

This clonotype was observed once. V usage is TRBV12-3 or TRBV12-4 and J usage is TRBJ2-5; D is ambiguous. The V end was cut by 1 base, the J end by 1 base, with 10 bases between. The CDR3 loop spans 15 amino acids. The CDR3 is CASSLGGKPQETQYF. CDR3 DNA sequence: TGTGCCAGCAGTTTAGGGGGTAAACCCCAAGAGACCCAGTACTTC.

This chain links TRBV2 with TRBJ2-1; D gene ambiguous. CDR3 length equals 15 residues. Germline values: CDR1 SNHLY, CDR2 FYNNEI. V lost 5 bases and J 0 bases, leaving 11 bases between the germline ends. CDR3 residues: CASSTTTSSYNEQFF. In nucleotides, the CDR3 is TGTGCCAGCAGTACAACAACGAGCTCCTACAATGAGCAGTTCTTC.

This clonotype was observed a handful of times. V is TRBV7-8 and J is TRBJ1-1; D gene unclear. V was clipped by 5 bases and J by 5 bases, with 15 bases between them. The length of the CDR3 is 14 residues. Germline-derived CDR1 and CDR2 are SGHVS and FQNEAQ. CDR3 sequence reads: CASSLGLSGTEAFF. CDR3 bases: TGTGCCAGCAGCCTTGGACTGAGCGGGACTGAAGCTTTCTTT. Full variable domain (outside the CDR3, taken from reference TRBV7-8 and TRBJ1-1): GAGVSQSPRYKVAKRGQDVALRCDPISGHVSLFWYQQALGQGPEFLTYFQNEAQLDKSGLPSDRFFAERPEGSVSTLKIQRTQQEDSAVYLCASSLGLSGTEAFFGQGTRLTVV.

This clonotype was recorded many times. This chain uses TRBV3-1 with TRBJ2-7; D ambiguous. Trimming cost V 5 bases and J 2 bases, with 7 bases left between them. Germline loops: CDR1 LGHDT, CDR2 YNNKEL (reference sequence). The CDR3 is 12 residues long. CDR3 loop: CASSKRAYEQYF. CDR3 coding DNA: TGTGCCAGCAGCAAAAGGGCCTACGAGCAGTACTTC.

This clonotype was counted between two and nine times. The J gene is TRBJ1-1, the V gene TRBV29-1; D possibly corresponds to TRBD1 (6 bases). Germline CDR1 and CDR2: SQVTM and ANQGSEA. The V end was cut by 7 bases, the J end by 3 bases, with 12 bases between. This CDR3 region has 12 residues. DNA of the CDR3: TGCAGCGCCCAAGGGGGTTACACTGAAGCTTTCTTT. It encodes CSAQGGYTEAFF.

This clonotype is termed medium-sized. Its ends do not fully match the called genes, so a read error is possible. The chain employs TRBV18 and TRBJ2-7; TRBD2 agrees at 16 bases. Per the germline V gene, CDR1 is KGHSH and CDR2 is LQKENI. This CDR3 region has 13 residues. DNA for the CDR3: TGTGCCAGCTCGGGGACTAGCGGGAGGGCCTTGGACTTC. Translation gives CASSGTSGRALDF.

As for this clonotype: A much larger clone differs from this one at a single base, so this may be a read error. The V and J genes are TRBV5-5 and TRBJ2-1, with TRBD2 matching 10 bases. Germline lookup yields CDR1 SGHKS and CDR2 YYEKEE (reference sequence). The CDR3 contains 19 residues. The CDR3 bases are TGTGCCAGCAGCTTGCTCAATATTTTTCGGACTAGCGGATATGGGGAGCGGTTCTTC. It is translated as CASSLLNIFRTSGYGERFF.

There are many counts of this clonotype. The V gene is TRBV29-1, the J gene TRBJ2-5; D may be TRBD2 (6 bases). Trimming stripped 0 bases from V and 5 bases from J, with 13 bases between. Germline CDR1 and CDR2: SQVTM and ANQGSEA. The CDR3 consists of 14 residues. CDR3 protein: CSVEDRGVRETQYF. The CDR3 bases are TGCAGCGTTGAAGATCGCGGGGTGCGCGAGACCCAGTACTTC.

The V gene is TRBV18, the J gene TRBJ2-3; D is tentatively TRBD1 or TRBD2 (5 bases each). The CDR3 has 14 residues. The germline V and J ends were trimmed by 6 bases and 0 bases, with 10 bases remaining between them. Germline V gene sequence: CDR1 KGHSH, CDR2 LQKENI. The CDR3 coding sequence is TGTGCCAGCTCGGGGACGGCGAGCACAGATACGCAGTATTTT. It yields the protein CASSGTASTDTQYF.

This clonotype was counted at least ten times. The rearrangement joins TRBV29-1 to TRBJ1-2; 7 nucleotides agree with TRBD1. The CDR3 spans 12 residues. The germline V gene encodes CDR1 SQVTM and CDR2 ANQGSEA. The V and J ends lost 6 bases and 4 bases, in that order; junction bases with no gene match: 5. The CDR3 sequence is CSVETGAYGYTF. Here the CDR3 DNA reads TGCAGCGTGGAAACAGGGGCCTATGGCTACACCTTC.

This clonotype was counted only a few times. The rearrangement links TRBV18 to TRBJ2-1; D possibly matches TRBD1 or TRBD2 (5 bases each). V was cut by 1 base and J by 0 bases, with 25 bases left in between. Germline V gives CDR1 KGHSH, CDR2 LQKENI. The CDR3 has 21 residues. The CDR3 bases are TGTGCCAGCTCACCACAAGCCTGGATAGGGACGACCCAGAGCTCCTACAATGAGCAGTTCTTC. Protein: CASSPQAWIGTTQSSYNEQFF.

This clonotype was counted a few times. The genes are TRBV5-1 and TRBJ2-7; D possibly corresponds to TRBD2 (5 bases). This CDR3 is 13 amino acids long. The V gene lost 0 bases and the J gene lost 6 bases, with 10 bases spanning the gap. Germline values: CDR1 SGHRS, CDR2 YFSETQ. This CDR3 reads CASSLVSGSEQYF. In nucleotides, the CDR3 is TGCGCCAGCAGCTTGGTTTCTGGGAGCGAGCAGTACTTC.

The rearrangement uses TRBV20-1 and TRBJ2-1; no definite D call. The CDR3 runs to 14 residues. Trimming left V 3 bases short and J 4 bases short, with 13 bases between. The germline V gene encodes CDR1 DFQATT and CDR2 SNEGSKA (reference sequence). As DNA, the CDR3 is TGCAGTGCTAGCCGAGGAAGTCTTTACAATGAGCAGTTCTTC. It specifies CSASRGSLYNEQFF.

This clonotype was counted only a few times. V usage is TRBV7-6 and J usage is TRBJ2-1; a weak D match, TRBD2 (5 bases). This CDR3 is built from 17 residues. The V gene lost 5 bases and the J gene lost 3 bases, with 20 bases spanning the gap. CDR1 is SGHVS and CDR2 is FNYEAQ in the germline V gene. The CDR3 DNA sequence: TGTGCCAGCAGCCCCCTTGAGGGTGGGAGCCTCTACAATGAGCAGTTCTTC. This translates into CASSPLEGGSLYNEQFF.

This clonotype was recorded at least ten times. As DNA, the CDR3 is TGTGCCAGCAGTTCGACAGGGGGAGGCCCTGAAGCTTTCTTT. It yields the protein CASSSTGGGPEAFF. This chain joins TRBV6-5 and TRBJ1-1, with TRBD1 matching 9 bases. Germline-derived CDR1 and CDR2 are MNHEY and SVGAGI. V trimming: 4 bases; J trimming: 6 bases; junction bases outside the gene matches: 6. The CDR3 spans 14 residues.

This clonotype was seen many times. V usage is TRBV2 and J usage is TRBJ1-4, with D maybe TRBD1 (5 bases). Per the germline V gene, CDR1 is SNHLY and CDR2 is FYNNEI. The length of the CDR3 is 15 residues. V was pared by 2 bases and J by 8 bases, with 15 bases between. The CDR3 coding sequence is TGTGCCAGCAGTGAATTTGGGGGAACAAACGAAAAACTGTTTTTT. Residues: CASSEFGGTNEKLFF.

This clonotype was counted at least ten times. The chain joins TRBV20-1 to TRBJ1-5; 7 nucleotides match TRBD1. The CDR3 has 17 amino acids. The junction had 12 bases not matched to a gene; V was cut back by 4 bases and J by 0 bases. In germline, CDR1 is DFQATT, CDR2 SNEGSKA (reference sequence). The CDR3 loop is CSATLDRVGYSNQPQHF. The CDR3 DNA reads TGCAGTGCTACTCTCGACAGGGTAGGTTATAGCAATCAGCCCCAGCATTTT.